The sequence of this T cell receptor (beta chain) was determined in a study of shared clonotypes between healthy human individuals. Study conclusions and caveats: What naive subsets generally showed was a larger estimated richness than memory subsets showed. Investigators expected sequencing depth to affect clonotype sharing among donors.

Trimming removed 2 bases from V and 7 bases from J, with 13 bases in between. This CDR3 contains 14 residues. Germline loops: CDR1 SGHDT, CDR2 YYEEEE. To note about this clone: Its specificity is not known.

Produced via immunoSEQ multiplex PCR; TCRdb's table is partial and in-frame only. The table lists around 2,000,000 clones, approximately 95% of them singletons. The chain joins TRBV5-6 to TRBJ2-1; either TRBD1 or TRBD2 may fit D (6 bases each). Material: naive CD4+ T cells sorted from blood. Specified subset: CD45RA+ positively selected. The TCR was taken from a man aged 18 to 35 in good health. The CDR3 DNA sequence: TGTGCCAGCAGCTTAGCTGGAGGGGGTAATGAGCAGTTCTTC. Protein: CASSLAGGGNEQFF. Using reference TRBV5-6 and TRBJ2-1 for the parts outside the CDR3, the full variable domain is DAGVTQSPTHLIKTRGQQVTLRCSPKSGHDTVSWYQQALGQGPQFIFQYYEEEERQRGNFPDRFSGHQFPNYSSELNVNALLLGDSALYLCASSLAGGGNEQFFGPGTRLTVL.